This T cell receptor beta chain was sequenced for a study of cytomegalovirus exposure and HLA in healthy donors. Worth noting for this clone: Antigen unknown.

This PCR relied on a set of 60 Vbeta primers and 13 Jbeta primers. The data were produced by immunoSEQ multiplex PCR, yet TCRdb's version contains in-frame clones alone and is incomplete. Among about 140,000 clones listed, around 72% were seen once. Regarding the study as a whole: It emerged from a later analysis that several of the most significant clusters appeared to be linked to common viral pathogens.

The sample comprised PBMCs. The sequence came from a woman between 35 and 50 years old in good health and CMV-seronegative.

The CDR3 sequence: CASRGGGWGQYF. The CDR3 DNA sequence: TGTGCCAGCCGGGGGGGCGGGTGGGGGCAGTATTTT. V is TRBV2 and J is TRBJ2-3; 8 positions agree with TRBD2. This CDR3 region has 12 residues. Germline V gene sequence: CDR1 SNHLY, CDR2 FYNNEI. With V trimmed by 8 bases and J by 11 bases, 9 bases remained unmatched.